The rows below give T cell receptor beta chains drawn from one sample of a study of neurological immune-mediated disorders. TCRdb passed the 5' RACE reads through MiXCR, listing each CDR3 protein once. The sample holds roughly 80,000 distinct CDR3 sequences, about 15% seen once. Sequenced: PBMCs. Every receptor here comes from a woman aged 40 to 50 in good health. Both conserved end residues are part of each CDR3. D genes are given only for firm matches. Size tells how often a clone was seen (once, few, many) or the class of an expanded clone, and some rows leave it out.

J gene | D gene | clone size | V gene | CDR3 DNA | CDR3 protein
TRBJ1-2 | NA | many | TRBV6-5 | TGTGCCAGCAGTTACTCGAATGGACACTCAAACTATGGCTACACCTTC | CASSYSNGHSNYGYTF
TRBJ1-3 | TRBD1 | many | TRBV4-3 | TGCGCCAGCAGCCAAAGGGACAGGGGGCTGAACACCATATATTTT | CASSQRDRGLNTIYF
TRBJ2-1 | NA | many | TRBV7-9 | TGTGCCAGCAGCTCGCAGGGCAATGAGCAGTTCTTC | CASSSQGNEQFF
TRBJ2-2 | NA | many | TRBV7-8 | TGTGCCAGCAGCCGAAGGGGGAACACCGGGGAGCTGTTTTTT | CASSRRGNTGELFF
TRBJ1-2 | TRBD1 | many | TRBV20-1 | TGCAGTGCGGTGCCGGGACAGGGGGCTGGTTATGGCTACACCTTC | CSAVPGQGAGYGYTF
TRBJ2-5 | NA | many | TRBV6-2/TRBV6-3 | TGTGCCAGCACAACGTCCCGAGGGTCCTATTTTCCAGAGACCCAGTACTTC | CASTTSRGSYFPETQYF
TRBJ2-1 | TRBD2 | few | TRBV9 | TGTGCCAGCAGCTCCCAAGGGACTAGCGACCCATCTAGGTACAATGAGCAGTTCTTC | CASSSQGTSDPSRYNEQFF
TRBJ2-6 | TRBD1 | NA | TRBV6-5 | TGTGCCAGCAGCGGACAGGCGGTCTCTGGGGCCAACGTCCTGACTTTC | CASSGQAVSGANVLTF
TRBJ2-1 | NA | many | TRBV12-3/TRBV12-4 | TGTGCCAGCAGCCTGGAGGTCAATGAGCAGTTCTTC | CASSLEVNEQFF
TRBJ1-5 | TRBD1 | once | TRBV2 | TGTGCCAGCAGTGAACAGGGGGAGTATCAGCCCCAGCATTTT | CASSEQGEYQPQHF
TRBJ2-5 | TRBD2 | many | TRBV12-5 | TGTGCTAGTGGACGGGCTAGCGGACTCCAAGAGACCCAGTACTTC | CASGRASGLQETQYF
TRBJ1-1 | TRBD1 | many | TRBV5-1 | TGCGCCAGCAGACCAGGGGGGTTCGCTGAAGCTTTCTTT | CASRPGGFAEAFF
TRBJ2-2 | TRBD2 | many | TRBV5-1 | TGCGCCAGCAGCTTGACCACGGGGGAGGGCGGGGAGCTGTTTTTT | CASSLTTGEGGELFF
TRBJ2-1 | NA | NA | TRBV10-2 | TGCGCCAGCAGTGGGATAGGCCCAAATGAGCAGTTCTTC | CASSGIGPNEQFF
TRBJ2-7 | TRBD2 | NA | TRBV20-1 | TGCAGTGCTAGGCGGGGGGTGACGTCCTACGAGCAGTACTTC | CSARRGVTSYEQYF
TRBJ2-1 | NA | NA | TRBV6-2/TRBV6-3 | TGTGCCAGCAGGACCTCCTACAATGAGCAGTTCTTC | CASRTSYNEQFF
TRBJ2-5 | NA | many | TRBV14 | TGTGCCAGCAGCCCCCTGCCGGGGGGCGGGGAGACCCAGTACTTC | CASSPLPGGGETQYF
TRBJ1-6 | NA | few | TRBV5-6 | TGTGCCAGCAGCTCCCGTGTAGGGGGAGGATCACCCCTCCACTTT | CASSSRVGGGSPLHF
TRBJ2-1 | NA | many | TRBV5-5 | TGTGCCAGCAGCGCCCAGCCGGGGATCAATGAGCAGTTCTTC | CASSAQPGINEQFF
TRBJ1-1 | NA | NA | TRBV27 | TGTGTCAGCAGCCCGCCCCGCCTCACTGAAGCTTTCTTT | CVSSPPRLTEAFF
TRBJ1-3 | NA | few | TRBV7-8 | TGTGCCAGCAGCTCCGCCTCTGGAAACACCATATATTTT | CASSSASGNTIYF
TRBJ2-1 | NA | many | TRBV5-6 | TGTGCCAGCAGCTTGCTAGCTATCTACAATGAGCAGTTCTTC | CASSLLAIYNEQFF
TRBJ2-2 | TRBD1 | many | TRBV28 | TGTGCCAGCAGTCTGGGGACAGTGTCGAACACCGGGGAGCTGTTTTTT | CASSLGTVSNTGELFF
TRBJ2-2 | TRBD2 | many | TRBV20-1 | TGCAGTGCCAGGAAACTAGCGGGGGGAGAGGTCGGGGAGCTGTTTTTT | CSARKLAGGEVGELFF
TRBJ1-1 | NA | many | TRBV4-1 | TGCGCCAGCAGTTTGACCTTACAAGGACCAACTGAAGCTTTCTTT | CASSLTLQGPTEAFF
TRBJ2-7 | NA | NA | TRBV6-5 | TGTGCCAGCTCCGGGACGCAGGGGGAGCAGTACTTC | CASSGTQGEQYF
TRBJ1-1 | NA | many | TRBV5-1 | TGCGCCAGCAGCGTTGGCCCTGGAGACACTGAAGCTTTCTTT | CASSVGPGDTEAFF
TRBJ2-7 | NA | many | TRBV6-2/TRBV6-3 | TGTGCCAGCAGTTACGAACCGGGACAATTGGACTACGAGCAGTACTTC | CASSYEPGQLDYEQYF
TRBJ2-3 | NA | many | TRBV20-1 | TGCAGTGCTAGAGGCGGCTTCACAGATACGCAGTATTTT | CSARGGFTDTQYF
TRBJ1-3 | NA | many | TRBV6-2/TRBV6-3 | TGTGCCAGCAGTCTACGGGGGGACGGGGCTGGAAACACCATATATTTT | CASSLRGDGAGNTIYF
TRBJ1-1 | TRBD1 | many | TRBV28 | TGTGCCAGCAGTTCCTTTTCTCGACAGGGCGCTGAAGCTTTCTTT | CASSSFSRQGAEAFF
TRBJ2-3 | NA | NA | TRBV7-2 | TGTGCCAGCAGCTTACAAGTGGGGGGAGCAGATAATCAGTATTTT | CASSLQVGGADNQYF
TRBJ1-3 | NA | many | TRBV4-3 | TGCGCCAGCAGCCAAGACACGGGATCTGGAAACACCATATATTTT | CASSQDTGSGNTIYF
TRBJ2-5 | NA | many | TRBV11-1 | TGTGCCAGCAGCCGAGGACAGCGGGAGACCCAGTACTTC | CASSRGQRETQYF
TRBJ2-1 | TRBD1 | NA | TRBV12-3/TRBV12-4 | TGTGCCAGCAGTTCCCACAGGGGAGACTCCTACAATGAGCAGTTCTTC | CASSSHRGDSYNEQFF
TRBJ2-4 | NA | many | TRBV6-2/TRBV6-3 | TGTGCCAGCAGCGAAGAGGGGGACGGGCCCAAAAACATTCAGTACTTC | CASSEEGDGPKNIQYF
TRBJ2-1 | TRBD1 | once | TRBV5-1 | TGTGCCAGCAGCAAGGGACAGTGGATCTACAATGAGCAGTTCTTC | CASSKGQWIYNEQFF
TRBJ2-3 | NA | many | TRBV7-9 | TGTGCCAGCAGCTTAACAAGAGATACGCAGTATTTT | CASSLTRDTQYF
TRBJ1-6 | NA | many | TRBV12-3/TRBV12-4 | TGTGCCAGCAGTCCCCTCCGACCGGGGAATTCACCCCTCCACTTT | CASSPLRPGNSPLHF
TRBJ2-3 | NA | many | TRBV25-1 | TGTGCCAGCAGTGGTCTCTTCTTCACAGATACGCAGTATTTT | CASSGLFFTDTQYF
TRBJ2-2 | NA | many | TRBV24-1 | TGTGCCACCAGTAATAGTTGGGGGAACACCGGGGAGCTGTTTTTT | CATSNSWGNTGELFF
TRBJ2-1 | NA | many | TRBV20-1 | TGCAGTGCTCCCCCCGGCAGGGTAGGAGATGAGCAGTTCTTC | CSAPPGRVGDEQFF
TRBJ2-7 | NA | many | TRBV5-1 | TGCGCCAGCAGCTTGGGTGGGACACAGCCCTACGAGCAGTACTTC | CASSLGGTQPYEQYF
TRBJ1-5 | TRBD1 | NA | TRBV7-2 | TGTGTCAGCAGCTTAGAGGGACAGGGGGCTAAGCCCCAGCATTTT | CVSSLEGQGAKPQHF
TRBJ1-1 | NA | many | TRBV20-1 | TGCAGTGCTCACGCACACCAGCTTATGAACACTGAAGCTTTCTTT | CSAHAHQLMNTEAFF
TRBJ1-5 | NA | many | TRBV7-2 | TGTGCCAGCAGCTTAGTCCGACAGGCGAGATGGCCCCAGCATTTT | CASSLVRQARWPQHF
TRBJ2-5 | TRBD2 | many | TRBV7-8 | TGTGCCAGCAGCTGGCGGGCAAGCGGGGGTCCAGAGACCCAGTACTTC | CASSWRASGGPETQYF
TRBJ2-3 | NA | few | TRBV6-5 | TGTGCCAGCAGCCGGCCCCGGGATCTCTCAGATACGCAGTATTTT | CASSRPRDLSDTQYF
TRBJ2-6 | NA | NA | TRBV7-9 | TGTGCCAGCAGCTTCTCTGGGGCCAACGTCCTGACTTTC | CASSFSGANVLTF
TRBJ2-2 | TRBD2 | many | TRBV7-2 | TGTGCCAGCAGCCAGCCGACTAGCGGGGTTACCGGGGAGCTGTTTTTT | CASSQPTSGVTGELFF
TRBJ1-5 | NA | once | TRBV18 | TGTGCCAGCTCACCATATGCAGGGACCGGGCAGCCCCAGCATTTT | CASSPYAGTGQPQHF
TRBJ2-3 | TRBD2 | many | TRBV7-9 | TGTGCCACACGCCGACTAGCGGGGGTGGATACGCAGTATTTT | CATRRLAGVDTQYF
TRBJ1-1 | TRBD1 | NA | TRBV5-1 | TGCGCCAGCAGCTTGGTGGGACAGGGGGCCAGGAGCACTGAAGCTTTCTTT | CASSLVGQGARSTEAFF
TRBJ1-3 | NA | NA | TRBV12-3/TRBV12-4 | TGTGCCAGCAGACAACAGGGTTCTGGAAACACCATATATTTT | CASRQQGSGNTIYF